The clone carrying this T cell receptor beta chain was detected many times. Its antigen is not known. Over 170 million TCR-beta sequences, together covering 15-18 subjects, were produced by every individual sequencing run that was carried out. One entry per CDR3 protein results from TCRdb running MiXCR on the 5' RACE reads. This sample has tens of thousands of distinct CDR3 sequences, with around a tenth found just once. This specimen belongs to a study of neurological immune-mediated disorders. Time point of the sample: longitudinal time-point 1 (baseline). General study findings and limits: The study found the most TCR clonal expansion in HTLV-1-associated myelopathy and the least in multiple sclerosis, below healthy controls.

The CDR3 totals 13 residues. Trimming cost V 4 bases and J 8 bases; bases outside gene matches: 7. Germline V lookup: CDR1 SGHRS, CDR2 YFSETQ. This TCR was sampled from a male donor with HTLV-1-associated myelopathy (HAM/TSP). Material: PBMCs. V gene TRBV5-1 combines with J gene TRBJ1-2; TRBD1 matches at 8 bases. The CDR3 spells CASSPRQGYGYTF. As DNA, the CDR3 is TGCGCCAGCAGCCCTCGACAGGGGTACGGCTACACCTTC. Together with reference TRBV5-1 and TRBJ1-2, the CDR3 gives the full variable domain: KAGVTQTPRYLIKTRGQQVTLSCSPISGHRSVSWYQQTPGQGLQFLFEYFSETQRNKGNFPGRFSGRQFSNSRSEMNVSTLELGDSALYLCASSPRQGYGYTFGSGTRLTVV.